This T cell receptor beta chain was sequenced in a study of graft-versus-host responses after intestinal transplantation. Whole-study findings and limits: Subjects displaying graft-donor T cell macrochimerism possessed elevated graft-versus-host to host-versus-graft clonal ratios inside allografts. In recipient marrow, GvH clones were found, and some appeared first in ileum or blood.

The V segment lost 3 bases and the J segment 5 bases; nucleotides outside the gene matches: 8. The CDR3 totals 17 residues. Germline V CDR1 and CDR2: SGHRS, YFSETQ. The repertoire was sequenced with immunoSEQ multiplex PCR; TCRdb's copy has only in-frame clones and lacks some. The table lists 80,000 or so clones, 80% to 95% of them singletons. With respect to this clone: Its target is unknown.

The chain employs TRBV5-1 and TRBJ2-1, with 13 bases that match TRBD2. This TCR derives from a human patient who received an intestinal transplant, so some T cells may come from the graft donor. The specimen comprised PBMCs, sampled 98 days after intestinal transplantation. CDR3 sequence (DNA): TGCGCCAGCAGCTCAAGACTAGCGGGAGGCCCGAACAATGAGCAGTTCTTC. Amino acids: CASSSRLAGGPNNEQFF. Supplemented by reference TRBV5-1 and TRBJ2-1, the full variable domain reads KAGVTQTPRYLIKTRGQQVTLSCSPISGHRSVSWYQQTPGQGLQFLFEYFSETQRNKGNFPGRFSGRQFSNSRSEMNVSTLELGDSALYLCASSSRLAGGPNNEQFFGPGTRLTVL.